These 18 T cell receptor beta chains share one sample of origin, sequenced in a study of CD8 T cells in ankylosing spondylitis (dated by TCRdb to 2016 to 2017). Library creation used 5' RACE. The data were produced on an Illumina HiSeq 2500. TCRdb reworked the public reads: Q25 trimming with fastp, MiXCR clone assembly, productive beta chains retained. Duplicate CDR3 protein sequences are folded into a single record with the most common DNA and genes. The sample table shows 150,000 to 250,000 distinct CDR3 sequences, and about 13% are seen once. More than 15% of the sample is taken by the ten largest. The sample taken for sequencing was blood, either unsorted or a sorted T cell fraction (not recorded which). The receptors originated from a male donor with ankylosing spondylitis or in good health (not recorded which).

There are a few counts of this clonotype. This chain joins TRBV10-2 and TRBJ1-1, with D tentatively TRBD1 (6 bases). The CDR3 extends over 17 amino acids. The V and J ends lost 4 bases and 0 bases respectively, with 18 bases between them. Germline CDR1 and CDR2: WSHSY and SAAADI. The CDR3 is CASSGPPPTGLNTEAFF. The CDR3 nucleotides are TGCGCCAGCAGTGGTCCCCCTCCAACAGGGTTGAACACTGAAGCTTTCTTT.

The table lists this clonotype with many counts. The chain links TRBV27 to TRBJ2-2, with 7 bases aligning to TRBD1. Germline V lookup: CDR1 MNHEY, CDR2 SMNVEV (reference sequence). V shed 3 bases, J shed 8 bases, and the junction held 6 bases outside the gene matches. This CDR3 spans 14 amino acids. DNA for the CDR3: TGTGCCAGCAGTTTGACAGGGTATAGTGGGGAGCTGTTTTTT. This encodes CASSLTGYSGELFF.

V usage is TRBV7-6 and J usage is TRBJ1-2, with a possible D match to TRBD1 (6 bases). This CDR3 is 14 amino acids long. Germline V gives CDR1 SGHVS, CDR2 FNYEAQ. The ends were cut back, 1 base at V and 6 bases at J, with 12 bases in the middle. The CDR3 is CASSLVPGDHGYTF. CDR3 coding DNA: TGTGCCAGCAGCTTAGTCCCAGGGGATCATGGCTACACCTTC.

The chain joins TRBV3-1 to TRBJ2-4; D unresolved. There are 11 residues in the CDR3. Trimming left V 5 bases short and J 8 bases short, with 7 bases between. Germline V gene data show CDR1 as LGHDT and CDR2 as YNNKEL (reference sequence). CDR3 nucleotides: TGTGCCAGCAGCTCCCTGGACATTCAGTACTTC. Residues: CASSSLDIQYF.

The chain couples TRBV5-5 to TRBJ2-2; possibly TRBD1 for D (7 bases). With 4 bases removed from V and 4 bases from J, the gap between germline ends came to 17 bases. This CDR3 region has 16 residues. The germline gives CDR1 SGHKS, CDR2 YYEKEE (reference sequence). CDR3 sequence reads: CASSRRPGGPTGELFF. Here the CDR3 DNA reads TGTGCCAGCAGCCGTCGACCAGGGGGGCCCACCGGGGAGCTGTTTTTT.

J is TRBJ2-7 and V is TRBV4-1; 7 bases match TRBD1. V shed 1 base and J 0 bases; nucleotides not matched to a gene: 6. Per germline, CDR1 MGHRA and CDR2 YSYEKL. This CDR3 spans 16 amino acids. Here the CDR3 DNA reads TGCGCCAGCAGCCAAGTCCAGGGGGTGGGCTCCTACGAGCAGTACTTC. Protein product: CASSQVQGVGSYEQYF.

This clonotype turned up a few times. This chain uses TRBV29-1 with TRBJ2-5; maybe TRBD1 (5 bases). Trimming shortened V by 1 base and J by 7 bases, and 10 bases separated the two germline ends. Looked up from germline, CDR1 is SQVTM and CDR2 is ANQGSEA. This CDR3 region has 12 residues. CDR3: CSVEGRVGTQYF. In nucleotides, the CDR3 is TGCAGCGTTGAAGGCAGGGTGGGGACCCAGTACTTC.

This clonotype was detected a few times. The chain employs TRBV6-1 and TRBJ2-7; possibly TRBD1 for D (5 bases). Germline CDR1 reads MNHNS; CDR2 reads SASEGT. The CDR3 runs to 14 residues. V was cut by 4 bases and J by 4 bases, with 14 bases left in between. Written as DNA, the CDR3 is TGTGCCAGCAGTGTGGGCCAGGGCTGGTACGAGCAGTACTTC. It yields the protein CASSVGQGWYEQYF.

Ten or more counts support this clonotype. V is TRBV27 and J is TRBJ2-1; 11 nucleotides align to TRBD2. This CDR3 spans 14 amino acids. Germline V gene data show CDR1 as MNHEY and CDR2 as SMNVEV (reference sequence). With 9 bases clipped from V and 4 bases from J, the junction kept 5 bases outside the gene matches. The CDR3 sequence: CASSLAGVYNEQFF. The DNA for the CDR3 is TGTGCCAGTTCACTAGCGGGGGTTTACAATGAGCAGTTCTTC.

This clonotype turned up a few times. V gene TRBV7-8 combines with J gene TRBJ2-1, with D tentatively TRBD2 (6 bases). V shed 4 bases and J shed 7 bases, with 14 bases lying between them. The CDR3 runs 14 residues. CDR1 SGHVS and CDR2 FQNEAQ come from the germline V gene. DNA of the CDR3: TGTGCCAGCAGCTCAGGACTACCGGCAAATGAGCAGTTCTTC. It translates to CASSSGLPANEQFF.

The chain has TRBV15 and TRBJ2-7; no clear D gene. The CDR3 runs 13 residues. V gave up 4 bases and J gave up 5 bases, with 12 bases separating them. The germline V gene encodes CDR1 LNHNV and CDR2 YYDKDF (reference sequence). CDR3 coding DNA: TGTGCCACCAGCAAAAGAAAGGGAAACGAGCAGTACTTC. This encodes CATSKRKGNEQYF.

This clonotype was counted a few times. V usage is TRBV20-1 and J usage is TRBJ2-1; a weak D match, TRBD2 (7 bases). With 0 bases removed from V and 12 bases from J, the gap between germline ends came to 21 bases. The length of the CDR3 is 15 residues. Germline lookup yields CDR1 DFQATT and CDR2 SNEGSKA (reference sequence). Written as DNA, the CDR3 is TGCAGTGCTAGAGATATTGCGGGGGCGGAGTATGGGCAGTTCTTC. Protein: CSARDIAGAEYGQFF.

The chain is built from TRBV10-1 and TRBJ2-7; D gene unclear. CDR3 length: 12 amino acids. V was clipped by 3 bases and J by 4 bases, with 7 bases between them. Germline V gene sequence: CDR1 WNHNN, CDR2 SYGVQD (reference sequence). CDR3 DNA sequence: TGCGCCAGCAGTGAAAGGGCATACGAGCAGTACTTC. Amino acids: CASSERAYEQYF.

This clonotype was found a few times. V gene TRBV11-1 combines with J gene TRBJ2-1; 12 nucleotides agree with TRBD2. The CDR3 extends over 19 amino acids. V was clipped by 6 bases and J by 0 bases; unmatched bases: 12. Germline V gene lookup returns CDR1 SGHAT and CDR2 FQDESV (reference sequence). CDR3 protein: CASSSGLAGPHSSYNEQFF. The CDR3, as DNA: TGTGCCAGCAGTTCCGGACTAGCGGGGCCCCATAGCTCCTACAATGAGCAGTTCTTC.

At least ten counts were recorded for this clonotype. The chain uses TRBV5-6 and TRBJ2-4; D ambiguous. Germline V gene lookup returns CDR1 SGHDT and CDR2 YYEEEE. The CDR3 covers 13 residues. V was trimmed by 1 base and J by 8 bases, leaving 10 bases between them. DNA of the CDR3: TGTGCCAGCAGCTTGATTCCCAGAGACATTCAGTACTTC. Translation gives CASSLIPRDIQYF. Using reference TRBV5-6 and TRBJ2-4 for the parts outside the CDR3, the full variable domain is DAGVTQSPTHLIKTRGQQVTLRCSPKSGHDTVSWYQQALGQGPQFIFQYYEEEERQRGNFPDRFSGHQFPNYSSELNVNALLLGDSALYLCASSLIPRDIQYFGAGTRLSVL.

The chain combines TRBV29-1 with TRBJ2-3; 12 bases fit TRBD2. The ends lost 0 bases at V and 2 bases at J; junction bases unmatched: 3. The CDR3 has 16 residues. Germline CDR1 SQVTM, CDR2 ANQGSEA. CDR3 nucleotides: TGCAGCGTTGAAGATCTAGCGGGAGGGTACACAGATACGCAGTATTTT. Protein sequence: CSVEDLAGGYTDTQYF.

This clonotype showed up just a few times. The CDR3 DNA reads as TGTGCCAGCAGCGCGGGACTAGCGGCGGGAGAGACCCAGTACTTC. It is translated as CASSAGLAAGETQYF. The J gene is TRBJ2-5, the V gene TRBV11-3; 11 bases line up with TRBD2. The CDR3 sequence is 15 residues long. V lost 5 bases, J lost 4 bases, and 6 bases stayed unmatched. The V gene's germline CDR1 is SGHNT and CDR2 YENEEA.

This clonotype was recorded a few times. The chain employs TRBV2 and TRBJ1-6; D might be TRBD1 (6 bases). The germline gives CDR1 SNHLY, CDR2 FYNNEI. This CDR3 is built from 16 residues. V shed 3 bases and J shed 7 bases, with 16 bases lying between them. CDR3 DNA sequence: TGTGCCAGCAGTGAGGGGACACGACTTGAGAATTCACCCCTCCACTTT. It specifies CASSEGTRLENSPLHF.